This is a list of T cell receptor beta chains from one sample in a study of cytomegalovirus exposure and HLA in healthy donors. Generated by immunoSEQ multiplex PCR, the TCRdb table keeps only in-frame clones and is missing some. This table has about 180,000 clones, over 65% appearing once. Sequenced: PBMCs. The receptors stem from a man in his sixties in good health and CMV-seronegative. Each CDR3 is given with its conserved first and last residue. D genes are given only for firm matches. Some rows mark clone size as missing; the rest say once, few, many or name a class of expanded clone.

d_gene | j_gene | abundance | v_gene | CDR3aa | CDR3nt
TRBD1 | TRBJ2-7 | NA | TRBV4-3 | CASSQRPDRGGEQYF | TGCGCCAGCAGCCAACGCCCGGACAGGGGAGGTGAGCAGTACTTC
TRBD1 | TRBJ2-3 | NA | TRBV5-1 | CASFPGQGGPVGTDTQYF | TGCGCCAGTTTTCCGGGACAGGGAGGGCCTGTGGGCACAGATACGCAGTATTTT
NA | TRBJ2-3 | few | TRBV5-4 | CASSSRLVTDTQYF | TGTGCCAGCAGCTCCCGACTTGTCACAGATACGCAGTATTTT
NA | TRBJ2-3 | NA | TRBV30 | CAWSPTGDTQYF | TGTGCCTGGAGTCCCACAGGGGATACGCAGTATTTT
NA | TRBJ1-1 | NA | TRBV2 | CASLQNQQPGTEAFF | TGTGCCAGCCTCCAAAACCAACAGCCCGGCACTGAAGCTTTCTTT
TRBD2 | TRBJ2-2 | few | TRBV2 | CASSVAGGRVTGELFF | TGTGCCAGCAGTGTGGCGGGGGGGCGGGTCACCGGGGAGCTGTTTTTT
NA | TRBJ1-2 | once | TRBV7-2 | CASSLVQGPGRYGYTF | TGTGCCAGCAGCTTAGTGCAGGGCCCCGGCCGCTATGGCTACACCTTC
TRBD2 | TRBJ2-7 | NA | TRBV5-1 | CASSLAKFTSGREAEEQYF | TGCGCCAGCAGCTTGGCTAAGTTCACTAGCGGGAGGGAGGCGGAGGAGCAGTACTTC
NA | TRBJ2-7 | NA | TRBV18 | CASSPEGYEQYF | TGTGCCAGCTCACCGGAGGGTTACGAGCAGTACTTC
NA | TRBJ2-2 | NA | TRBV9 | CASSVGRIGELFF | TGTGCCAGCAGCGTAGGGCGGATTGGGGAGCTGTTTTTT
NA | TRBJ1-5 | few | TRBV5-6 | CASSGPGGDSNQPQHF | TGTGCCAGCAGCGGGCCGGGGGGGGATAGCAATCAGCCCCAGCATTTT
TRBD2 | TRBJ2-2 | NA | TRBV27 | CASSFPLAGGHQNTGELFF | TGTGCCAGCAGTTTCCCACTAGCGGGAGGCCACCAGAACACCGGGGAGCTGTTTTTT
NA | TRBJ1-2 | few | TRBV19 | CASSINRAGGADGYTF | TGTGCCAGTAGTATAAACAGGGCGGGGGGCGCGGATGGCTACACCTTC
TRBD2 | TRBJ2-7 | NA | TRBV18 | CASSPPGGGPLYEQYF | TGTGCCAGCTCACCACCGGGCGGGGGGCCACTCTACGAGCAGTACTTC
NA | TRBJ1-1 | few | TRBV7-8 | CASSLGPGSREAFF | TGTGCCAGCAGCTTAGGCCCGGGTAGCCGAGAAGCTTTCTTT
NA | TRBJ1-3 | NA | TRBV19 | CALPPRTYLRNTIYF | TGTGCCCTCCCCCCCCGGACTTATCTTCGAAACACCATATATTTT
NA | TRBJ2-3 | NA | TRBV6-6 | CASTENRVGADTQYF | TGTGCCAGCACCGAAAACAGGGTTGGCGCAGATACGCAGTATTTT
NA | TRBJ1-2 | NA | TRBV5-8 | CASSSRGNYGYTF | TGTGCCAGCAGCTCGCGCGGAAACTATGGCTACACCTTC
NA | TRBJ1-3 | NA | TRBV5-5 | CASSPTASSGNTIYF | TGTGCCAGCAGCCCGACAGCGAGCTCTGGAAACACCATATATTTT
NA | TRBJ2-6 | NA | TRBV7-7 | CASSPGQGFLGANVLTF | TGTGCTAGCAGCCCGGGACAAGGGTTTCTTGGGGCCAACGTCCTGACTTTC
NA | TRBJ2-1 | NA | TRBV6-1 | CASRNRVPNNEQFF | TGTGCCAGCAGGAACAGGGTCCCCAACAATGAGCAGTTCTTC
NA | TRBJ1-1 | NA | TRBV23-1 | CASSYCTEAFF | TGCGCCAGCAGTTATTGCACTGAAGCTTTCTTT
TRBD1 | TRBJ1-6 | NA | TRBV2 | CASSDGTGVPPLHF | TGTGCCAGCAGCGACGGGACAGGGGTTCCGCCCCTCCACTTT
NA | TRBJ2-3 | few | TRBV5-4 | CASSPPGTDTQYF | TGTGCCAGCAGCCCTCCCGGCACAGATACGCAGTATTTT
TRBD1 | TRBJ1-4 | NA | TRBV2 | CASREAQGAGNEKLFF | TGTGCCAGCAGGGAGGCTCAGGGGGCTGGTAATGAAAAACTGTTTTTT
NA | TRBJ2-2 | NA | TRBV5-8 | CASSLAQGYTGELFF | TGTGCCAGCAGCTTGGCCCAGGGGTACACCGGGGAGCTGTTTTTT
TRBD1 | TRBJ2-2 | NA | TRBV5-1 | CASSPGTANTGELFF | TGCGCCAGCAGCCCGGGGACAGCGAACACCGGGGAGCTGTTTTTT
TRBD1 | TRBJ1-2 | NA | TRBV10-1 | CASSKDRATNYGYTF | TGCGCCAGCAGCAAGGACAGGGCCACTAACTATGGCTACACCTTC
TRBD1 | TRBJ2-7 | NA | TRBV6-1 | CASSEVRWDRRSSYEQYF | TGTGCCAGCAGTGAAGTTCGATGGGACAGACGGAGCTCCTACGAGCAGTACTTC
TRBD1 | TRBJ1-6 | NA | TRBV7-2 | CASSLFLLQGAGNSPLHF | TGTGCCAGCAGCCTATTCCTTCTTCAGGGGGCGGGTAATTCACCCCTCCACTTT
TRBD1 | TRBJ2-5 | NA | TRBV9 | CASSDHGTGQETQYF | TGTGCCAGCAGCGACCACGGGACAGGACAAGAGACCCAGTACTTC
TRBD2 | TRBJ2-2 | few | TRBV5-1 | CASSPGLAGVAGELFF | TGCGCCAGCAGCCCGGGACTAGCGGGAGTGGCCGGGGAGCTGTTTTTT
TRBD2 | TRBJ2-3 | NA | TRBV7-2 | CASSLGGRDTQYF | TGTGCCAGCAGCTTAGGCGGGAGGGATACGCAGTATTTT
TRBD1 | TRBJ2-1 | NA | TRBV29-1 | CSVWTGYNEQFF | TGCAGCGTTTGGACAGGCTACAATGAGCAGTTCTTC
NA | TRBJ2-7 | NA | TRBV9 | CASSPRGGRYEQYF | TGTGCCAGCAGCCCACGAGGAGGGCGTTACGAGCAGTACTTC
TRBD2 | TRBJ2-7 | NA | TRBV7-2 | CASSSPGLAGGYEQYF | TGTGCCAGCAGCTCCCCGGGACTAGCGGGAGGCTACGAGCAGTACTTC
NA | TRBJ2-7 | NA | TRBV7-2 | CASSLPPLADEQYF | TGTGCCAGCAGCTTGCCCCCCTTAGCGGACGAGCAGTACTTC
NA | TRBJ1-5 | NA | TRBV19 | CASSPGVGGQPQNF | TGTGCCAGTAGTCCAGGGGTAGGAGGACAGCCCCAGAATTTT
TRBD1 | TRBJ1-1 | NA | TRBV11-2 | CASSPGGLVTEAFF | TGTGCCAGCAGCCCAGGGGGCTTAGTCACTGAAGCTTTCTTT
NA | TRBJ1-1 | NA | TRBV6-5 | CASTEDRNTEAFF | TGTGCCAGCACCGAGGACAGAAACACTGAAGCTTTCTTT
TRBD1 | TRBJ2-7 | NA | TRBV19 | CATSRDRVDEQYF | TGTGCCACAAGCCGGGACAGGGTCGACGAGCAGTACTTC
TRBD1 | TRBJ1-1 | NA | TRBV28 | CASRRQGFFPEAFF | TGTGCCAGCAGGAGACAGGGGTTTTTCCCTGAAGCTTTCTTT
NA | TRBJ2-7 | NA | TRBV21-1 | CASSNGQIYEQYF | TGTGCCAGCAGCAACGGACAGATCTACGAGCAGTACTTC
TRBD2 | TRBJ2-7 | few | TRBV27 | CASSLLAGVDYEQYF | TGTGCCAGCAGTTTATTAGCGGGAGTTGACTACGAGCAGTACTTC
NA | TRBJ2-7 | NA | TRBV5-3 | CARSYPGTYEQYF | TGTGCCAGAAGCTACCCCGGGACCTACGAGCAGTACTTC
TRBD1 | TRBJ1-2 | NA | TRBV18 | CASSPQGDYGYTF | TGTGCCAGCTCACCCCAGGGGGACTATGGCTACACCTTC
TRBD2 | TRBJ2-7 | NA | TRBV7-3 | CASSFTAGVGEQYF | TGTGCCAGCAGCTTTACAGCGGGAGTAGGCGAGCAGTACTTC
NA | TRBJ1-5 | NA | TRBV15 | CATSRDNQPQNF | TGTGCCACCAGCAGGGACAATCAGCCCCAGAATTTT
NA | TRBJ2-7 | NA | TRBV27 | CVPRGSYEQYF | TGTGTTCCTCGGGGATCCTACGAGCAGTACTTC
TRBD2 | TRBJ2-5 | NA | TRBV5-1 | CASSSTSGRGAQYF | TGCGCCAGCAGCTCGACTAGCGGGAGGGGGGCCCAGTACTTC
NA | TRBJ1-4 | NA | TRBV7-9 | CASSPGEAEKLWFF | TGTGCCAGCAGCCCAGGGGAAGCGGAAAAACTTTGGTTTTTT
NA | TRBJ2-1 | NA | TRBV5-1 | CASSLDGANEQFF | TGCGCCAGCAGCTTGGATGGGGCCAATGAGCAGTTCTTC
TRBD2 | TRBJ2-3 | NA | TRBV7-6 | CASSSAGGPGDTQYF | TGTGCCAGCAGCTCGGCGGGGGGGCCTGGAGATACGCAGTATTTT
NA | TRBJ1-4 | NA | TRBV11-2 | CASSLVRGTNEKLFF | TGTGCCAGCAGCTTAGTGCGGGGAACTAATGAAAAACTGTTTTTT
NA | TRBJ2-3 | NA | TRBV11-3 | CASSLDPYPDTQYF | TGTGCCAGCAGCTTAGACCCTTATCCTGATACGCAGTATTTT